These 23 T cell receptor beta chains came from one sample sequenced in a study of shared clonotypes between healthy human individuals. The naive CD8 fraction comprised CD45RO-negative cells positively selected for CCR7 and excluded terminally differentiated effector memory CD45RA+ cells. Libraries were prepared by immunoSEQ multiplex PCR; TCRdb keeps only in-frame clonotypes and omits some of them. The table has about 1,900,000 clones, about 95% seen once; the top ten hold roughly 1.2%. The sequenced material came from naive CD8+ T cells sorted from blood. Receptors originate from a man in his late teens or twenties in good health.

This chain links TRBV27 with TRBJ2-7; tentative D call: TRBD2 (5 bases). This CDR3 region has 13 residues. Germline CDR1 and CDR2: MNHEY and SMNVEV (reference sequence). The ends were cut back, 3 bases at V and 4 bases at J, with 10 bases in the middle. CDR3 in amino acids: CASSFIGGYEQYF. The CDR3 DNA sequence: TGTGCCAGCAGTTTCATCGGCGGGTACGAGCAGTACTTC.

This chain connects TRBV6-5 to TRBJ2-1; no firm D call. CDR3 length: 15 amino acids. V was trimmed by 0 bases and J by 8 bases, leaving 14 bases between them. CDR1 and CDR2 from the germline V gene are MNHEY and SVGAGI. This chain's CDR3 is CASSYSLGSRDEQFF. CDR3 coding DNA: TGTGCCAGCAGTTACTCGCTGGGGTCTAGGGATGAGCAGTTCTTC.

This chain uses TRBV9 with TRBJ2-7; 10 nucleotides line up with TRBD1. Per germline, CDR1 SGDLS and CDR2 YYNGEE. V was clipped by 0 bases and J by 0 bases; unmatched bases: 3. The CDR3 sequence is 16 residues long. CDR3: CASSVADRGFSYEQYF. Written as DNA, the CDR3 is TGTGCCAGCAGCGTAGCGGACAGGGGGTTCTCCTACGAGCAGTACTTC.

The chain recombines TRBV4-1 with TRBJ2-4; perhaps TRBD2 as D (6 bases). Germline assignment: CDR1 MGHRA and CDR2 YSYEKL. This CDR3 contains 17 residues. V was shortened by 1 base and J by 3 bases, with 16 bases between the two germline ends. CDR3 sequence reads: CASSQAVRREGKNIQYF. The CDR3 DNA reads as TGCGCCAGCAGCCAAGCCGTTAGGAGGGAAGGCAAAAACATTCAGTACTTC.

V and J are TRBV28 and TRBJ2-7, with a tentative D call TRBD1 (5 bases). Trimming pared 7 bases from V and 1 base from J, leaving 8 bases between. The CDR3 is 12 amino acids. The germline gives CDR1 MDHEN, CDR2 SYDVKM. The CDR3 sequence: CASMTESYEQYF. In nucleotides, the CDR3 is TGTGCCAGCATGACAGAATCCTACGAGCAGTACTTC.

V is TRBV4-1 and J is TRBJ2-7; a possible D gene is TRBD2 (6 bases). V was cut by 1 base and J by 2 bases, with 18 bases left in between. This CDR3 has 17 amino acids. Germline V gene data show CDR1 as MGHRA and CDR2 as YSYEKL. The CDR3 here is CASSQVPMGTAAYEQYF. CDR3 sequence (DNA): TGCGCCAGCAGCCAAGTCCCAATGGGGACTGCAGCCTACGAGCAGTACTTC.

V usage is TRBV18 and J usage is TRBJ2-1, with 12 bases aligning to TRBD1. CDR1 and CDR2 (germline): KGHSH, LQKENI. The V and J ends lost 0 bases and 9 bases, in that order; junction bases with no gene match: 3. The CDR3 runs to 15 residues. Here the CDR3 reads CASSPPGTGGFEQFF. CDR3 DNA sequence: TGTGCCAGCTCACCACCCGGGACAGGGGGCTTTGAGCAGTTCTTC.

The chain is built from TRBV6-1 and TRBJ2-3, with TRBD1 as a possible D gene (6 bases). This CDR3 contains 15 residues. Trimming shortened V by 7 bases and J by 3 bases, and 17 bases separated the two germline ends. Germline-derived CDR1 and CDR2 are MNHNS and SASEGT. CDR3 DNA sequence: TGTGCCAGCACCCCTCAGTGGGGGCCGACAGATACGCAGTATTTT. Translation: CASTPQWGPTDTQYF.

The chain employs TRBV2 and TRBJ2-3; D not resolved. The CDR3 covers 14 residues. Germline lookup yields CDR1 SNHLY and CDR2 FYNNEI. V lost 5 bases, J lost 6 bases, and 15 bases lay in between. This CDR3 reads CASSLGPGPDTQYF. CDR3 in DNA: TGTGCCAGCAGTCTCGGCCCCGGTCCTGATACGCAGTATTTT. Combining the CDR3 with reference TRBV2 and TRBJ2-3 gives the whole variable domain EPEVTQTPSHQVTQMGQEVILRCVPISNHLYFYWYRQILGQKVEFLVSFYNNEISEKSEIFDDQFSVERPDGSNFTLKIRSTKLEDSAMYFCASSLGPGPDTQYFGPGTRLTVL.

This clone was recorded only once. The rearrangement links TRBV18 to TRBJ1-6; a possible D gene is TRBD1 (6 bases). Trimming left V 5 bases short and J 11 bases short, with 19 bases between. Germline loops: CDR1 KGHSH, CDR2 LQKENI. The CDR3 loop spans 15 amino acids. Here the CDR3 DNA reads TGTGCCAGCTCATCCGAACCGGGACATATCCCACCCCTCCACTTT. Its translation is CASSSEPGHIPPLHF. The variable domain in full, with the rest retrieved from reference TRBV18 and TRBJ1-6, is NAGVMQNPRHLVRRRGQEARLRCSPMKGHSHVYWYRQLPEEGLKFMVYLQKENIIDESGMPKERFSAEFPKEGPSILRIQQVVRGDSAAYFCASSSEPGHIPPLHFGNGTRLTVT.

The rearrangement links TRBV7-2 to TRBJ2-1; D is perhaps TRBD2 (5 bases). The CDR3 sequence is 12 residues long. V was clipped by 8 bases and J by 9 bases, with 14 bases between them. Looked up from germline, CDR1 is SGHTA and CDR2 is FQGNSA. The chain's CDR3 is CASSGGDSEQFF. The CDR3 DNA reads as TGTGCCAGCTCAGGAGGCGACTCTGAGCAGTTCTTC.

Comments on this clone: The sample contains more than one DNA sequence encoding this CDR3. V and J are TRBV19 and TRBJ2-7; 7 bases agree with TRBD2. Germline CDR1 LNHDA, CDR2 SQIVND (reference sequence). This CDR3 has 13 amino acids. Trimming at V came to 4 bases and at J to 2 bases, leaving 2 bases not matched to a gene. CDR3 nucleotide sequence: TGTGCCAGTAGTACCGGACTAGCCTACGAGCAGTACTTC. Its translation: CASSTGLAYEQYF.

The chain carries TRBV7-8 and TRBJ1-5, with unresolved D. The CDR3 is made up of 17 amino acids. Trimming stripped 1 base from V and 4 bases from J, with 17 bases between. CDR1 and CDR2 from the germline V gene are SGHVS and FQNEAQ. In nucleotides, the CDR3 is TGTGCCAGCAGCTTAGACAGCCGCCTGGGTGGGAATCAGCCCCAGCATTTT. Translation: CASSLDSRLGGNQPQHF.

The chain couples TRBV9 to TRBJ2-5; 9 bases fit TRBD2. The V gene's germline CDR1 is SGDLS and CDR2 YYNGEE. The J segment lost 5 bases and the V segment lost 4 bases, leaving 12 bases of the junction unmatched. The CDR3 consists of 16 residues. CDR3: CASSTPKIAGDETQYF. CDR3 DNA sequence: TGTGCCAGCAGCACGCCCAAAATAGCGGGAGATGAGACCCAGTACTTC.

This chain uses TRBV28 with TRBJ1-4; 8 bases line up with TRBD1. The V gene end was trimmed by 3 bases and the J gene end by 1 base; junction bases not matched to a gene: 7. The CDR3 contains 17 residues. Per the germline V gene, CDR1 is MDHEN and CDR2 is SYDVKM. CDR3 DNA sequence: TGTGCCAGCAGTTTGCAGGGGGCGGTTTTAACTAATGAAAAACTGTTTTTT. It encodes CASSLQGAVLTNEKLFF. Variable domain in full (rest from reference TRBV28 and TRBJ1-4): DVKVTQSSRYLVKRTGEKVFLECVQDMDHENMFWYRQDPGLGLRLIYFSYDVKMKEKGDIPEGYSVSREKKERFSLILESASTNQTSMYLCASSLQGAVLTNEKLFFGSGTQLSVL.

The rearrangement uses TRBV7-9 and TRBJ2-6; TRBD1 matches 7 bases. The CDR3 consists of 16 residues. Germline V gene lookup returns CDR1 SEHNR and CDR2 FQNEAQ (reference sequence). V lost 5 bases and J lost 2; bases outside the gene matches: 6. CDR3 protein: CASSPNTGAGANVLTF. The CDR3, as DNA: TGTGCCAGCAGCCCTAACACAGGGGCTGGGGCCAACGTCCTGACTTTC.

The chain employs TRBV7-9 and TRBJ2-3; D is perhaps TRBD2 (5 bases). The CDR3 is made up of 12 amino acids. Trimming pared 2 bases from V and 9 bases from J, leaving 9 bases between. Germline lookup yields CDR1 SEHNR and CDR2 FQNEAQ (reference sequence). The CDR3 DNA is TGTGCCAGCAGCTTATCGGACTCCACGCAGTATTTT. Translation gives CASSLSDSTQYF.

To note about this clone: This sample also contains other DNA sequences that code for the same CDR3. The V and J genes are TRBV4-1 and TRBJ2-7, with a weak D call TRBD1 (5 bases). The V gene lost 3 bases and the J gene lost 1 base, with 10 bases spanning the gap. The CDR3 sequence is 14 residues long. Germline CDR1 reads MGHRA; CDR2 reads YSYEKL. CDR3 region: CASSHIGDSYEQYF. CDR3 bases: TGCGCCAGCAGCCATATAGGGGATTCCTACGAGCAGTACTTC.

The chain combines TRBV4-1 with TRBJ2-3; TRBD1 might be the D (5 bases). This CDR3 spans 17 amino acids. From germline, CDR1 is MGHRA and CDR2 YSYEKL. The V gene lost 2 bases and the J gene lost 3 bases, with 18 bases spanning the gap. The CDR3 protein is CASSQFVGQIETDTQYF. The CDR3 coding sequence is TGCGCCAGCAGCCAATTCGTGGGGCAGATAGAAACAGATACGCAGTATTTT.

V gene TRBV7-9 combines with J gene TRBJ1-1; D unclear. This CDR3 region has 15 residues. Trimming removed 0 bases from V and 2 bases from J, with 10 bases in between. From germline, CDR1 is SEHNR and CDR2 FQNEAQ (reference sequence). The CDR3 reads CASSLAYGLNTEAFF. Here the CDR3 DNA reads TGTGCCAGCAGCTTAGCTTATGGGTTAAACACTGAAGCTTTCTTT.

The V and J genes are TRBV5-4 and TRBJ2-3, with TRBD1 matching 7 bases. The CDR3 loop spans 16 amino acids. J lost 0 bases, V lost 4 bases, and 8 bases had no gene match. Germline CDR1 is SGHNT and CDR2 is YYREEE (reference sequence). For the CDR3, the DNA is TGTGCCAGCAGCCCCACCGGGACAGCTAGCACAGATACGCAGTATTTT. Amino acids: CASSPTGTASTDTQYF.

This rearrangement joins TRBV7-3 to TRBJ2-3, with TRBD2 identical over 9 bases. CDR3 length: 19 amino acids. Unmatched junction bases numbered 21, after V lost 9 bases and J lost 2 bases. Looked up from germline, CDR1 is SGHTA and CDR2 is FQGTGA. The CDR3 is CASSGGPGASGAYTDTQYF. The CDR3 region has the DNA TGTGCCAGTTCGGGGGGCCCCGGGGCTAGCGGGGCCTACACAGATACGCAGTATTTT.

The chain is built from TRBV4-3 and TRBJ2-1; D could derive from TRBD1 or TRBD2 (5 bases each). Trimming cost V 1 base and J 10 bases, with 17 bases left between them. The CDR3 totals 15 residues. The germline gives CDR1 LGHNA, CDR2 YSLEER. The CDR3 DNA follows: TGCGCCAGCAGCCAAGGTAGTGGGGGTTTATTGGAGCAGTTCTTC. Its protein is CASSQGSGGLLEQFF.